The rows below give T cell receptor beta chains drawn from one sample of a study of human T cells and chemical hapten exposure. TCRdb recomputed calls from the RACE reads with MiXCR, one row per CDR3 protein. The sample lists around 82,000 distinct CDR3 sequences; less than 8.5% were seen once. Sample: whole blood, taken in connection with sensitization to the hapten diphenylcyclopropenone (DPC). All receptors derive from a woman aged 30 to 39 with alopecia areata. Some clones in this sample may be carry-over from other donors' samples. Each CDR3 is given with its conserved first and last residue. Fields, in order: V gene, J gene, clone size, D gene, CDR3 DNA, CDR3 protein. A D gene is named only where the DNA matches it firmly. Size tells how often a clone was seen (once, few, many) or the class of an expanded clone, and some rows leave it out.

TRBV5-1	TRBJ2-7	few	.	TGCGCCAGCAGCTTGAAGATGTCAGGAGCCTACGAGCAGTACTTC	CASSLKMSGAYEQYF
TRBV11-2	TRBJ1-1	few	.	TGTGCCAGCACCCCGCCGGGGAGCACTGAAGCTTTCTTT	CASTPPGSTEAFF
TRBV12-5	TRBJ2-2	.	.	TGTGCTAGTGGTTTGATCCCGAACACCGGGGAGCTGTTTTTT	CASGLIPNTGELFF
TRBV23-1	TRBJ2-5	.	TRBD2	TGCGCCAGCAGTCAAGAGGGGACTAGCGGGGAACCCCAAGAGACCCAGTACTTC	CASSQEGTSGEPQETQYF
TRBV30	TRBJ1-5	.	.	TGTGCCTGGAGTGTACAGGTTTCTCAGCCCCAGCATTTT	CAWSVQVSQPQHF
TRBV9	TRBJ1-5	many	.	TGTGCCAGCAGCCCCGATGGGTTACAGCCCCAGCATTTT	CASSPDGLQPQHF
TRBV6-5	TRBJ1-3	few	.	TGTGCCAGCAGTTACTTTCCTGGAAACACCATATATTTT	CASSYFPGNTIYF
TRBV11-2	TRBJ1-1	many	TRBD1	TGTGCCAGCAGCACCCGGACAGGATCGAACACTGAAGCTTTCTTT	CASSTRTGSNTEAFF
TRBV20-1	TRBJ2-7	many	.	TGCAGTGCTGTCCGGGACACTTCCTACGAGCAGTACTTC	CSAVRDTSYEQYF
TRBV5-1	TRBJ2-5	many	.	TGCGCCAGCAGCTTGAGAGGGGACCAAGAGACCCAGTACTTC	CASSLRGDQETQYF
TRBV11-2	TRBJ1-1	many	.	TGTGCCAGCAGCTTAGATGGCTTGCCAGGGAACACTGAAGCTTTCTTT	CASSLDGLPGNTEAFF
TRBV10-3	TRBJ2-7	many	.	TGTGCCATCAGGGCCAATCCTGGGGAGCAGTACTTC	CAIRANPGEQYF
TRBV5-5	TRBJ2-7	many	TRBD2	TGTGCCAGCAGTTTAGCGGGGGGCCTCTACGAGCAGTACTTC	CASSLAGGLYEQYF
TRBV20-1	TRBJ2-7	many	TRBD2	TGCAGTGCTCCTATAGCGGGGGGGCTGAACGAGCAGTACTTC	CSAPIAGGLNEQYF
TRBV5-6	TRBJ1-5	few	.	TGTGCCAGCAGCTTGGCCGGGGGGAAAAGCAATCAGCCCCAGCATTTT	CASSLAGGKSNQPQHF
TRBV2	TRBJ1-2	many	.	TGTGCCAGCAGTGGACAGACTAACTATGGCTACACCTTC	CASSGQTNYGYTF
TRBV30	TRBJ1-2	.	.	TGTGCCTGGAGTGTCGGGGGGGCCCGCGGCTACACCTTC	CAWSVGGARGYTF
TRBV7-9	TRBJ1-1	many	.	TGTGCCAGCAGACCAGAAAGGGGTGAAGCTTTCTTT	CASRPERGEAFF
TRBV6-5	TRBJ1-2	.	.	TGTGCCAGCAGGACAGGCCTTAACTATGGCTACACCTTC	CASRTGLNYGYTF
TRBV28	TRBJ2-3	many	.	TGTGCCAGCAGTTTATATCAGTATGGCACAGATACGCAGTATTTT	CASSLYQYGTDTQYF
TRBV5-1	TRBJ1-1	many	.	TGCGCCAGCAGCTTGGCCGGATCTCTCAGGGACACTGAAGCTTTCTTT	CASSLAGSLRDTEAFF
TRBV7-8	TRBJ1-2	many	TRBD1	TGTGCCAGCAGCTTTGGACAGGGGGTAGACTATGGCTACACCTTC	CASSFGQGVDYGYTF
TRBV6-2/TRBV6-3	TRBJ2-2	few	.	TGTGCCAGCAGTTACCCCCCCGGGGAGCTGTTTTTT	CASSYPPGELFF
TRBV5-5	TRBJ1-1	many	.	TGTGCCAGCAGCTTGGGTCTAGGGGAATGGAAAGCTTTCTTT	CASSLGLGEWKAFF
TRBV7-2	TRBJ2-4	many	.	TGTGCCAGCAGGGAACAGGATTTGGGGAAAAACATTCAGTACTTC	CASREQDLGKNIQYF
TRBV6-1	TRBJ2-2	many	.	TGTGCCAGCAGTGAAGTACCGGGAACCGGGGAGCTGTTTTTT	CASSEVPGTGELFF
TRBV20-1	TRBJ2-7	many	TRBD1	TGCAGTGCCAGGGACCCGGGACAGGACATCTACGAGCAGTACTTC	CSARDPGQDIYEQYF
TRBV29-1	TRBJ2-2	many	.	TGCAGCGTTGAGAGATTCGAGGGGGCGAACACCGGGGAGCTGTTTTTT	CSVERFEGANTGELFF
TRBV12-3/TRBV12-4	TRBJ2-5	.	TRBD2	TGTGCCAGCAGTTTAAGCGGGGCCCGCCAAGAGACCCAGTACTTC	CASSLSGARQETQYF
TRBV20-1	TRBJ1-6	many	.	TGCACATCATGCGATGTGGGGTCATCACCCCTCCACTTT	CTSCDVGSSPLHF
TRBV20-1	TRBJ2-7	many	.	TGCAGTGCCTTCCGGGCAGGGGTACCCTACGAGCAGTACTTC	CSAFRAGVPYEQYF
TRBV3-1	TRBJ2-3	many	.	TGTGCCAGCAGCCAAGGACGCACAGATACGCAGTATTTT	CASSQGRTDTQYF
TRBV20-1	TRBJ2-3	many	.	TGCAGTGCCGATGAGGGGGGGTTGGATACGCAGTATTTT	CSADEGGLDTQYF
TRBV18	TRBJ2-3	many	TRBD2	TGTGCCAGCTCAAGACTAGCGGGGGCCTCCACAGATACGCAGTATTTT	CASSRLAGASTDTQYF
TRBV7-2	TRBJ2-1	many	.	TGTGCCAGCAGCTTAGCGTTGCCTCCCTACAATGAGCAGTTCTTC	CASSLALPPYNEQFF
TRBV29-1	TRBJ2-3	few	.	TGCAGCGTTGTAGGTGGGGGTACGGATACGCAGTATTTT	CSVVGGGTDTQYF
TRBV5-1	TRBJ2-7	many	.	TGCGCCAGCAGCTTGGACGGGAGCTCCTACGAGCAGTACTTC	CASSLDGSSYEQYF
TRBV20-1	TRBJ2-7	few	.	TGCAGTGCTAGCCCCGGGACCTACGAGCAGTACTTC	CSASPGTYEQYF
TRBV11-1	TRBJ2-5	.	TRBD2	TGTGCCAGCAGCTTACGGACTAGTTCCCGAGAGACCCAGTACTTC	CASSLRTSSRETQYF
TRBV12-3/TRBV12-4	TRBJ1-2	once	.	TGTGCCAGCACCGTACGGGGCAGAGGTGGCTACACCTTC	CASTVRGRGGYTF
TRBV9	TRBJ2-3	many	.	TGTGCCAGCAGCGTAGTGGCCAACACAGATACGCAGTATTTT	CASSVVANTDTQYF
TRBV7-9	TRBJ1-2	many	TRBD1	TGTGCCAGCAGCCGGGGACAGGGGCGCCGGGACTATGGCTACACCTTC	CASSRGQGRRDYGYTF
TRBV25-1	TRBJ2-7	many	TRBD1	TGTGCCAGCAGCCCCTCAGGGGGCTACGAGCAGTACTTC	CASSPSGGYEQYF
TRBV11-2	TRBJ1-1	many	.	TGTGCCAGCAGCTTCTACAGGGTCATCGGAACTGAAGCTTTCTTT	CASSFYRVIGTEAFF
TRBV6-6	TRBJ1-2	many	TRBD1	TGTGCCATGGGGGACAGACAAGGCTACACCTTC	CAMGDRQGYTF
TRBV7-2	TRBJ2-3	few	.	TGTGCCAGTGAACCTCTAGGTAGGGGCACAGATACGCAGTATTTT	CASEPLGRGTDTQYF
TRBV10-3	TRBJ1-6	.	.	TGTGCCACCATCGAAGGACCGAGTAATTCACCCCTCCACTTT	CATIEGPSNSPLHF
TRBV10-3	TRBJ1-5	many	.	TGTGCCATCAGTGTAGGGGGCAATCAGCCCCAGCATTTT	CAISVGGNQPQHF
TRBV20-1	TRBJ1-4	few	.	TGCAGTGCTAGATGGGGGGGATGTGGAAAACTGTTTTTT	CSARWGGCGKLFF
TRBV11-3	TRBJ2-7	.	.	TGTGCCAGCAGCCTAGGTCGGGGTAGCCACGAGCAGTACTTC	CASSLGRGSHEQYF
TRBV12-3/TRBV12-4	TRBJ2-4	many	TRBD1	TGTGCCAGCAATACAGGGGGAAAGGAGGACATTCAGTACTTC	CASNTGGKEDIQYF